This is a list of T cell receptor beta chains from one sample in a study of a mutant IDH1 vaccine in newly diagnosed glioma. These TCRs are of unknown antigen specificity. The protocol was immunoSEQ multiplex PCR, while the TCRdb copy is restricted to in-frame clones and leaves out a portion. The data hold some 70,000 clones, with roughly 83% observed a single time. Sequenced material: PBMCs, taken from a glioma patient whose treatment included an IDH1 peptide vaccine. The receptor source for this set is a man aged 18 to 35 with glioma. CDR3s include the opening cysteine and the closing phenylalanine or tryptophan. D genes are given only for firm matches. The listing skips clone size in some rows; elsewhere it reads once, few, many or a size class.

clone_size: .
d_call: .
j_call: TRBJ2-7
v_call: TRBV4-2
cdr3_nt: TGTGCCAGCAGCCAAGCCCAAACAGGGAAGCACGAGCAGTACTTC
cdr3_aa: CASSQAQTGKHEQYF

clone_size: .
d_call: TRBD2
j_call: TRBJ2-7
v_call: TRBV2
cdr3_nt: TGTGCCAGCTTCGGGACTAGCGGGAGCTCCTACGAGCAGTACTTC
cdr3_aa: CASFGTSGSSYEQYF

clone_size: .
d_call: .
j_call: TRBJ2-4
v_call: TRBV18
cdr3_nt: TGTGCCAGCTCACCCTCCGGACAGAAAAACATTCAGTACTTC
cdr3_aa: CASSPSGQKNIQYF

clone_size: .
d_call: .
j_call: TRBJ2-7
v_call: TRBV6-1
cdr3_nt: TGTGCCAGCAGTGAAGCTACCGGGAGCGGCCTAGGGCAGTACTTC
cdr3_aa: CASSEATGSGLGQYF

clone_size: .
d_call: TRBD1
j_call: TRBJ2-7
v_call: TRBV4-3
cdr3_nt: TGCGCCAGCAGCCAGAATAGGGGACAGGGGGGATACGAGCAGTACTTC
cdr3_aa: CASSQNRGQGGYEQYF

clone_size: .
d_call: .
j_call: TRBJ1-1
v_call: TRBV7-9
cdr3_nt: TGTGCCAGCAGCCCGGACAAGCCGAACACTGAAGCTTTCTTT
cdr3_aa: CASSPDKPNTEAFF

clone_size: few
d_call: .
j_call: TRBJ2-1
v_call: TRBV5-4
cdr3_nt: TGTGCCAGCAGCTTACCGACTAGTCTCAATGAGCAGTTCTTC
cdr3_aa: CASSLPTSLNEQFF

clone_size: once
d_call: .
j_call: TRBJ1-3
v_call: TRBV19
cdr3_nt: TGTGCCAGTAGTATTCCAGTGACAGGAGGAAACACCATATATTTT
cdr3_aa: CASSIPVTGGNTIYF

clone_size: .
d_call: .
j_call: TRBJ1-1
v_call: TRBV6-5
cdr3_nt: TGTGCCAGCAATCCAGGGGTTCTGAACACTGAAGCTTTCTTT
cdr3_aa: CASNPGVLNTEAFF

clone_size: .
d_call: .
j_call: TRBJ2-2
v_call: TRBV23-1
cdr3_nt: TGCGCCAGCATACCCCACGGGCTCGGGGAGCTGTTTTTT
cdr3_aa: CASIPHGLGELFF

clone_size: .
d_call: .
j_call: TRBJ2-7
v_call: TRBV12-5
cdr3_nt: TGTGCTAGTGGTAAGGGACCCGGCGGGGAGCAGTACTTC
cdr3_aa: CASGKGPGGEQYF

clone_size: .
d_call: TRBD2
j_call: TRBJ2-1
v_call: TRBV6-6
cdr3_nt: TGTGCCAGCAGCCCCACTAGCGGGGGGGACAATGAGCAGTTCTTC
cdr3_aa: CASSPTSGGDNEQFF

clone_size: .
d_call: .
j_call: TRBJ1-1
v_call: TRBV5-4
cdr3_nt: TGTGCCAGCAGCTTGGACAGGGCGGGCACTGAAGCTTTCTTT
cdr3_aa: CASSLDRAGTEAFF

clone_size: .
d_call: .
j_call: TRBJ2-3
v_call: TRBV5-1
cdr3_nt: TGCGCCAGCAGCTTGGGGGGCACAGATACGCAGTATTTT
cdr3_aa: CASSLGGTDTQYF

clone_size: .
d_call: .
j_call: TRBJ1-1
v_call: TRBV7-7
cdr3_nt: TGTGCTAGCAGCTTCGGACTTGGGACTGAAGCTTTCTTT
cdr3_aa: CASSFGLGTEAFF

clone_size: .
d_call: TRBD1
j_call: TRBJ2-2
v_call: TRBV2
cdr3_nt: TGTGCCAGCCGATCGGACAGGGTGAACACCGGGGAGCTGTTTTTT
cdr3_aa: CASRSDRVNTGELFF

clone_size: .
d_call: TRBD1
j_call: TRBJ1-5
v_call: TRBV2
cdr3_nt: TGTGCCAGCAGTGGGACAGGGAACCGGCAGCCCCAGCATTTT
cdr3_aa: CASSGTGNRQPQHF

clone_size: .
d_call: TRBD1
j_call: TRBJ1-2
v_call: TRBV13
cdr3_nt: TGTGCCAGCAGCCCTGGCAGACAGGGGCGGCGAGGCTACACCTTC
cdr3_aa: CASSPGRQGRRGYTF

clone_size: .
d_call: TRBD1
j_call: TRBJ1-2
v_call: TRBV6-1
cdr3_nt: TGTGCCAGCAGTGAATACGGGGGACAGTATGGCTACACCTTC
cdr3_aa: CASSEYGGQYGYTF

clone_size: .
d_call: TRBD2
j_call: TRBJ2-1
v_call: TRBV7-9
cdr3_nt: TGTGCCAGCAGGGCCGGGACTAGCGGATACAATGAGCAGTTCTTC
cdr3_aa: CASRAGTSGYNEQFF

clone_size: .
d_call: TRBD2
j_call: TRBJ2-1
v_call: TRBV5-6
cdr3_nt: TGTGCCAGCAGCTTTAGCGGGGGGGCCTCCTACAATGAGCAGTTCTTC
cdr3_aa: CASSFSGGASYNEQFF

clone_size: .
d_call: .
j_call: TRBJ1-5
v_call: TRBV5-6
cdr3_nt: TGTGCCAGCAGCTTGGGCGCAGTCAATCAGCCCCAGCATTTT
cdr3_aa: CASSLGAVNQPQHF

clone_size: .
d_call: .
j_call: TRBJ1-3
v_call: TRBV30
cdr3_nt: TGTGCCTGGAGTGTCACAATCTCTGGAAACACCATATATTTT
cdr3_aa: CAWSVTISGNTIYF

clone_size: once
d_call: .
j_call: TRBJ1-3
v_call: TRBV6-5
cdr3_nt: TGTGCCAGCAGTTTGACGGGGGGAAACACCATATATTTT
cdr3_aa: CASSLTGGNTIYF